What follows are 18 T cell receptor beta chains derived from one specimen sequenced in a study of blood T cell repertoires in COVID-19. Only in-frame clones appear in the TCRdb table, and some are missing; sequencing was by immunoSEQ multiplex PCR. The sample records under 250,000 clones, roughly 80% being singletons. The material sequenced was peripheral blood. The source is a woman aged 60 to 75 who had recovered from COVID-19.

The V and J genes are TRBV5-1 and TRBJ2-7; 10 nucleotides match TRBD1. The CDR3 sequence is 15 residues long. Trimming removed 0 bases from V and 2 bases from J; junction bases left unmatched: 2. Looked up from germline, CDR1 is SGHRS and CDR2 is YFSETQ. The CDR3 sequence: CASSLGGQGAYEQYF. In DNA form, the CDR3 reads TGCGCCAGCAGCTTGGGCGGACAGGGGGCCTACGAGCAGTACTTC.

The chain employs TRBV15 and TRBJ1-3, with 7 bases that match TRBD1. The CDR3 has 15 residues. The V segment lost 2 bases and the J segment 2 bases; nucleotides outside the gene matches: 3. The germline CDR1 and CDR2 sequences are LNHNV and YYDKDF (reference sequence). CDR3 residues: CATSRSGQPGNTIYF. Here the CDR3 DNA reads TGTGCCACCAGCAGATCGGGACAGCCTGGAAACACCATATATTTT.

The chain carries TRBV6-5 and TRBJ1-1, with D unresolved. The V end lost 9 bases, the J end lost 3 bases, and 14 bases lay between the germline ends. This CDR3 spans 13 amino acids. Germline-derived CDR1 and CDR2 are MNHEY and SVGAGI. The CDR3 region is CASTMVLDTEAFF. The CDR3 bases are TGTGCCAGTACTATGGTCCTGGACACTGAAGCTTTCTTT.

For the CDR3, the DNA is TGTGCCAGCAGCCGAGAGGGACACTCTGGAAACACCATATATTTT. Translated: CASSREGHSGNTIYF. This rearrangement joins TRBV6-5 to TRBJ1-3; possible D gene TRBD1, 6 bases. Trimming shortened V by 6 bases and J by 0 bases, and 12 bases separated the two germline ends. The length of the CDR3 is 15 residues. CDR1 MNHEY and CDR2 SVGAGI come from the germline V gene.

The gene calls are TRBV7-9 and TRBJ1-2, with 8 bases aligning to TRBD1. The V gene end was trimmed by 6 bases and the J gene end by 8 bases; junction bases not matched to a gene: 11. The CDR3 loop spans 14 amino acids. Per the germline V gene, CDR1 is SEHNR and CDR2 is FQNEAQ (reference sequence). The CDR3 bases are TGTGCCAGCAGTAACCATCAGGGGGCGGTGGGCTACACCTTC. Translating gives CASSNHQGAVGYTF.

The rearrangement joins TRBV19 to TRBJ1-1, with 11 bases fitting TRBD1. The trim removed 4 bases at V and 5 bases at J, leaving 12 bases unmatched. CDR3 length equals 17 residues. Germline V gives CDR1 LNHDA, CDR2 SQIVND (reference sequence). The CDR3 is CASSRDRDRGMRTEAFF. CDR3 nucleotide sequence: TGTGCCAGTAGTAGAGACCGGGACAGGGGGATGAGAACTGAAGCTTTCTTT.

The chain is built from TRBV19 and TRBJ1-5, with 7 positions matching TRBD1. CDR3 length equals 16 residues. Germline CDR1 and CDR2: LNHDA and SQIVND (reference sequence). The ends lost 5 bases at V and 0 bases at J; junction bases unmatched: 7. CDR3 coding DNA: TGTGCCAGTAGTCCCGAAGGGGGCTATAGCAATCAGCCCCAGCATTTT. Translating gives CASSPEGGYSNQPQHF. Full variable domain (remainder filled in from reference TRBV19 and TRBJ1-5): DGGITQSPKYLFRKEGQNVTLSCEQNLNHDAMYWYRQDPGQGLRLIYYSQIVNDFQKGDIAEGYSVSREKKESFPLTVTSAQKNPTAFYLCASSPEGGYSNQPQHFGDGTRLSIL.

V and J are TRBV19 and TRBJ2-7; 14 nucleotides match TRBD2. V shed 7 bases, J shed 5 bases, and the junction held 4 bases outside the gene matches. The CDR3 is 14 residues long. The germline gives CDR1 LNHDA, CDR2 SQIVND (reference sequence). The CDR3, as DNA: TGTGCCAGTACCGGGACTAGCGGGGGAGACGAGCAGTACTTC. Its protein is CASTGTSGGDEQYF.

This chain uses TRBV6-5 with TRBJ1-1, with D possibly TRBD1 on 5 matching bases. The length of the CDR3 is 14 residues. Germline CDR1 MNHEY, CDR2 SVGAGI. V gave up 4 bases and J gave up 1 base, with 10 bases separating them. CDR3 in amino acids: CASSSRTGNTEAFF. CDR3 in DNA: TGTGCCAGCAGTTCCCGAACAGGGAACACTGAAGCTTTCTTT.

As to this clone: Other DNA variants within this sample encode the same CDR3. The chain links TRBV19 to TRBJ2-7; TRBD1 matches at 7 bases. The V segment lost 1 base and the J segment 2 bases; nucleotides outside the gene matches: 2. The CDR3 covers 14 residues. From germline, CDR1 is LNHDA and CDR2 SQIVND (reference sequence). CDR3 sequence: CASSIGRGTYEQYF. CDR3 sequence (DNA): TGTGCCAGTAGTATAGGCAGGGGGACCTACGAGCAGTACTTC. Filled out from reference TRBV19 and TRBJ2-7, the complete variable domain reads DGGITQSPKYLFRKEGQNVTLSCEQNLNHDAMYWYRQDPGQGLRLIYYSQIVNDFQKGDIAEGYSVSREKKESFPLTVTSAQKNPTAFYLCASSIGRGTYEQYFGPGTRLTVT.

This chain joins TRBV3-1 (or the pseudogene TRBV3-2) and TRBJ2-3; 12 bases are shared with TRBD2. CDR1 LGHDT and CDR2 YNNKEL come from the germline V gene (reference sequence). The CDR3 consists of 18 residues. Unmatched junction bases numbered 6, after V lost 0 bases and J lost 2 bases. The CDR3 DNA reads as TGTGCCAGCAGCCAAGAGTTGACTAGCGGGGGACTCACAGATACGCAGTATTTT. Translation gives CASSQELTSGGLTDTQYF.

The V and J genes are TRBV27 and TRBJ2-3; tentative D call: TRBD1 (6 bases). CDR3 size: 14 residues. V was trimmed by 5 bases and J by 0 bases, leaving 9 bases between them. The V gene's germline CDR1 is MNHEY and CDR2 SMNVEV (reference sequence). This chain's CDR3 is CASSLGQSTDTQYF. CDR3 in DNA: TGTGCCAGCAGTCTAGGACAGAGCACAGATACGCAGTATTTT.

The chain uses TRBV4-1 and TRBJ2-1, with TRBD2 matching 16 bases. The J segment lost 4 bases and the V segment lost 6 bases, leaving 9 bases of the junction unmatched. This CDR3 is 18 amino acids long. In germline, CDR1 is MGHRA, CDR2 YSYEKL. The DNA for the CDR3 is TGCGCCAGCAGTCCCGGGACTAGCGGGGGGGCGTTTTACAATGAGCAGTTCTTC. Translation: CASSPGTSGGAFYNEQFF.

This chain links TRBV10-3 with TRBJ1-4; weak D call: TRBD1 (6 bases). The CDR3 contains 14 residues. Germline CDR1 and CDR2: ENHRY and SYGVKD. Trimming pared 6 bases from V and 7 bases from J, leaving 15 bases between. This chain's CDR3 is CAIRSAGDSEKLFF. For the CDR3, the DNA is TGTGCCATCAGGTCAGCAGGGGATTCTGAAAAACTGTTTTTT.

The J gene is TRBJ2-7, the V gene TRBV5-1; 7 nucleotides match TRBD1. This CDR3 comprises 14 residues. Trimming cost V 2 bases and J 0 bases; bases outside gene matches: 2. Germline CDR1 is SGHRS and CDR2 is YFSETQ. CDR3 sequence (DNA): TGCGCCAGCAGCTTCGGGACAGACTCCTACGAGCAGTACTTC. Translated: CASSFGTDSYEQYF.

This clone was recorded a few times. This sequence joins TRBV30 and TRBJ1-6, with D unclear. The CDR3 is 15 amino acids. Germline CDR1 is GTSNPN and CDR2 is SVGIG (reference sequence). V gave up 2 bases and J gave up 0 bases, with 8 bases separating them. In nucleotides, the CDR3 is TGTGCCTGGAGTATCGGGAGCTCCTATAATTCACCCCTCCACTTT. Amino acids: CAWSIGSSYNSPLHF.

For the CDR3, the DNA is TGCGCCAGCAGCTGGACTAGCGGGGGGTACGAGCAGTACTTC. Translated: CASSWTSGGYEQYF. V is TRBV5-1 and J is TRBJ2-7; 14 bases align to TRBD2. Germline lookup yields CDR1 SGHRS and CDR2 YFSETQ. The CDR3 covers 14 residues. V gave up 3 bases and J gave up 4 bases; unmatched junction bases: 0.

The genes are TRBV6-5 and TRBJ2-7, with a possible D match to TRBD2 (7 bases). The CDR3 covers 16 residues. V lost 0 bases to trimming and J lost 0 bases, with 12 bases between them. Germline V lookup: CDR1 MNHEY, CDR2 SVGAGI. DNA for the CDR3: TGTGCCAGCAGTTACTCGGGGAGGGGGAGCTCCTACGAGCAGTACTTC. Translated: CASSYSGRGSSYEQYF.